This TCR beta chain comes out of a study of control samples from healthy donors and cancer patients. TCRdb's copy holds only in-frame clones and misses some; the assay was immunoSEQ multiplex PCR. The sample includes more than 95,000 clones, approximately 92% seen only once; the top ten take less than 1.5%. Sequencing was performed on PBMCs. This TCR derives from a woman aged 50 to 60 with colorectal cancer.

CDR3 loop: CASSLESSGNTIYF. CDR3 nucleotide sequence: TGTGCCAGCAGTTTGGAGTCCTCTGGAAACACCATATATTTT. V usage is TRBV6-5 and J usage is TRBJ1-3; D is ambiguous. The CDR3 is 14 residues long. Trimming shortened V by 4 bases and J by 0 bases, and 7 bases separated the two germline ends. CDR1 MNHEY and CDR2 SVGAGI come from the germline V gene.